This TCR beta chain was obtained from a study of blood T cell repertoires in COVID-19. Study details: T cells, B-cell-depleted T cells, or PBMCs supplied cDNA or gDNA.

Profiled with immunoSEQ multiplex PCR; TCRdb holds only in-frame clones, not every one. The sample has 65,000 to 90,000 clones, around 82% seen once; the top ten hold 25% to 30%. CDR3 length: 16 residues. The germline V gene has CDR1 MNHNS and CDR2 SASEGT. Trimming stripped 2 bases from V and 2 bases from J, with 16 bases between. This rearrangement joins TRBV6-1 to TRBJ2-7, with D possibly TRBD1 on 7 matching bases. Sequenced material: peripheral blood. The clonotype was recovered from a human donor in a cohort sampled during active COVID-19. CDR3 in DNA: TGTGCCAGCAGTGAACGAGGAGGGGGCGATGCCTACGAGCAGTACTTC. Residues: CASSERGGGDAYEQYF.